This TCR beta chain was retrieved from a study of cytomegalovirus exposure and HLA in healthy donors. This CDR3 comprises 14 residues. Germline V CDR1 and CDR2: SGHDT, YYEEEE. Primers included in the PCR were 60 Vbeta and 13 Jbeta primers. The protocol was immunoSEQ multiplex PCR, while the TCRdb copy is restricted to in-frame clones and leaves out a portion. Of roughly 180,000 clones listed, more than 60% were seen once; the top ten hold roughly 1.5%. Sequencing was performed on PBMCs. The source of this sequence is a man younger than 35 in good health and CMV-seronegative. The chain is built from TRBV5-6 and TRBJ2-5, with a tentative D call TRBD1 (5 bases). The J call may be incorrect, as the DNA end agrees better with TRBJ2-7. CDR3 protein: CASSLQGTGYEQYF. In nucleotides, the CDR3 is TGTGCCAGCAGCTTGCAGGGCACAGGTTACGAGCAGTACTTC.